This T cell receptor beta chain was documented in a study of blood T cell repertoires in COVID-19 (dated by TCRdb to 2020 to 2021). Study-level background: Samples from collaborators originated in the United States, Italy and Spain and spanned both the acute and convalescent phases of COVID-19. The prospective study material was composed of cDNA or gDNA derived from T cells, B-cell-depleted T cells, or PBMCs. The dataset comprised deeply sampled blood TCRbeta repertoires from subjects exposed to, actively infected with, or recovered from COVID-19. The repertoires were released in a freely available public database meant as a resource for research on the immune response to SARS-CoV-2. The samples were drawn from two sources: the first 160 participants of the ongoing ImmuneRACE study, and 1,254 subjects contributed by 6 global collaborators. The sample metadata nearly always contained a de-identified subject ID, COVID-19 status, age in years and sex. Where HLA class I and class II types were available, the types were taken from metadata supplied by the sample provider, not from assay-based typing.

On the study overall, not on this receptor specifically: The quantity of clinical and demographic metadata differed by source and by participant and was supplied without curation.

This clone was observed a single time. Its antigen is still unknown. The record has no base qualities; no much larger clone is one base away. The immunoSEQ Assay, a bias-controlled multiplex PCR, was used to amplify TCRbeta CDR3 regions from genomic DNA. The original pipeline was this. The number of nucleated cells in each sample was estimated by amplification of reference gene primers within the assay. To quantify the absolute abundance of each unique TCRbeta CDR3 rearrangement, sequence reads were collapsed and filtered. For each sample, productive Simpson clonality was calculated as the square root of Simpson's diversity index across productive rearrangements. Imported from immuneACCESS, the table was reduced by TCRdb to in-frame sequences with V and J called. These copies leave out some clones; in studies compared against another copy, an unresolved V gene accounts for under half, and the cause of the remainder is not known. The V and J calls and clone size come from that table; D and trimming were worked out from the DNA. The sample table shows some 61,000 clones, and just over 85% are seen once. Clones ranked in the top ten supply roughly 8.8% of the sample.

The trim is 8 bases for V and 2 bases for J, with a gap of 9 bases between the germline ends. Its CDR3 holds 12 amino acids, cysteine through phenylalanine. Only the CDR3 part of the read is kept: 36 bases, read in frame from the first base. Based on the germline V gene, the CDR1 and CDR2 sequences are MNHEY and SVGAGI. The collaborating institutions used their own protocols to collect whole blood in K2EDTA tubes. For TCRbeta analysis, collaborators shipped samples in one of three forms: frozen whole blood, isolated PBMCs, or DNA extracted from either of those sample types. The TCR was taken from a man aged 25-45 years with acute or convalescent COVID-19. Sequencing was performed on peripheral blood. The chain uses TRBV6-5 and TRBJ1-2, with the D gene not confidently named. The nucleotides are TGTGCCAGCGAAGACTCAAACTATGGCTACACCTTC. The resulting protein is CASEDSNYGYTF.